The 13 T cell receptor beta chains listed next were all sequenced from one sample in a study of cytomegalovirus exposure and HLA in healthy donors. Primers: 60 Vbeta forward and 13 Jbeta reverse. TCRdb's copy holds only in-frame clones and misses some; the assay was immunoSEQ multiplex PCR. The data contain about 170,000 clones, about 79% of them singletons. Material for sequencing was PBMCs. The receptor source for this set is a female donor in good health and CMV-seronegative.

This chain links TRBV2 with TRBJ1-1; weak D call: TRBD1 (5 bases). This CDR3 contains 15 residues. V shed 4 bases and J shed 0 bases, with 12 bases lying between them. Germline V gene lookup returns CDR1 SNHLY and CDR2 FYNNEI. The CDR3: CASSGLRGLNTEAFF. CDR3 nucleotides: TGTGCCAGCAGTGGCCTGCGGGGGTTGAACACTGAAGCTTTCTTT.

The chain employs TRBV5-1 and TRBJ1-4; a possible D gene is TRBD1 (6 bases). Trimming took 2 bases from V and 0 from J, leaving 8 bases between them. CDR1 is SGHRS, CDR2 YFSETQ, per germline. The CDR3 is 15 residues long. CDR3 nucleotides: TGCGCCAGCAGCTTTACAGGGCCAACTAATGAAAAACTGTTTTTT. It codes for CASSFTGPTNEKLFF.

The chain has TRBV4-1 and TRBJ2-3, with 9 bases lining up with TRBD2. This CDR3 spans 19 amino acids. Germline CDR1 and CDR2: MGHRA and YSYEKL. The V and J ends lost 4 bases and 0 bases, in that order; junction bases with no gene match: 14. The CDR3 here is CASSRQARLGLASTDTQYF. The CDR3 DNA follows: TGCGCCAGCAGCCGACAGGCTAGGCTGGGACTAGCAAGCACAGATACGCAGTATTTT.

V and J are TRBV19 and TRBJ2-3; TRBD2 matches at 10 bases. V lost 5 bases to trimming and J lost 2 bases; unmatched junction nucleotides: 7. Germline V gene sequence: CDR1 LNHDA, CDR2 SQIVND (reference sequence). This CDR3 is 16 amino acids long. Written as DNA, the CDR3 is TGTGCCAGTAGTTACGGACTAGCGGCCTACACAGATACGCAGTATTTT. Its translation: CASSYGLAAYTDTQYF.

V gene TRBV11-3 combines with J gene TRBJ2-7, with TRBD1 matching 11 bases. Germline V CDR1 and CDR2: SGHNT, YENEEA. Losses at the gene ends were 6 bases for V and 5 bases for J; bases not matched to a gene: 6. The CDR3 loop spans 14 amino acids. For the CDR3, the DNA is TGTGCCAGCAGTCGAGGACAGGGGGCTAACGAGCAGTACTTC. Translation: CASSRGQGANEQYF.

This clone has a handful of counts. CDR3 nucleotides: TGTGCCAGCAGCTTGACCCAGGGGGACACGCAGTATTTT. This sequence encodes CASSLTQGDTQYF. The J gene is TRBJ2-3, the V gene TRBV7-9, with 7 nucleotides matching TRBD1. Germline V gene data show CDR1 as SEHNR and CDR2 as FQNEAQ (reference sequence). The V gene end was trimmed by 3 bases and the J gene end by 9 bases; junction bases not matched to a gene: 6. The CDR3 spans 13 residues.

The V gene is TRBV4-3, the J gene TRBJ2-1; D might be TRBD1 (6 bases). The length of the CDR3 is 14 residues. CDR1 is LGHNA and CDR2 is YSLEER in the germline V gene. Trimming pared 0 bases from V and 7 bases from J, leaving 10 bases between. The CDR3 DNA sequence: TGCGCCAGCAGCCAAGATCTGGGGACAAATGAGCAGTTCTTC. This gives the protein CASSQDLGTNEQFF.

This clone was seen a single time. This rearrangement joins TRBV4-1 to TRBJ1-4; TRBD1 agrees at 10 bases. The CDR3 totals 15 residues. J gave up 4 bases and V 4 bases, and 3 bases lay outside the gene matches. CDR1 and CDR2 from the germline V gene are MGHRA and YSYEKL. The CDR3 DNA reads as TGCGCCAGCAGCCGGGACAGGGGACTTAATGAAAAACTGTTTTTT. It yields the protein CASSRDRGLNEKLFF.

CDR3: CSAIDSQSSYEQYF. CDR3 in DNA: TGCAGCGCAATAGACAGCCAAAGCTCCTACGAGCAGTACTTC. The chain uses TRBV29-1 and TRBJ2-7; D is perhaps TRBD1 (5 bases). CDR1 is SQVTM, CDR2 ANQGSEA, per germline. Trimming left V 7 bases short and J 0 bases short, with 16 bases between. The CDR3 extends over 14 amino acids.

The chain uses TRBV4-3 and TRBJ1-1; weak D call: TRBD1 (6 bases). Germline CDR1 LGHNA, CDR2 YSLEER. V was shortened by 4 bases and J by 1 base, with 19 bases between the two germline ends. The CDR3 runs 17 residues. The CDR3 loop reads CASSRKRQAISNTEAFF. The CDR3 bases are TGCGCCAGCAGCCGGAAGAGACAGGCGATTTCGAACACTGAAGCTTTCTTT.

The V and J genes are TRBV30 and TRBJ1-1; D is ambiguous. Germline CDR1 is GTSNPN and CDR2 is SVGIG (reference sequence). Deletions cut 0 bases from V and 1 base from J, with 24 bases between. The CDR3 is 19 amino acids. CDR3 sequence (DNA): TGTGCCTGGAGTGTACTAGCGGGTCGGGCCCGCCGAGAGAACACTGAAGCTTTCTTT. It translates to CAWSVLAGRARRENTEAFF.

The chain joins TRBV28 to TRBJ1-2, with D tentatively TRBD1 (5 bases). V was clipped by 6 bases and J by 1 base, with 21 bases between them. CDR3 length: 17 amino acids. The germline V gene encodes CDR1 MDHEN and CDR2 SYDVKM. DNA for the CDR3: TGTGCCAGCAGACTAAAGACCCCTGGGACTTTTAACTATGGCTACACCTTC. Its translation: CASRLKTPGTFNYGYTF.

The chain carries TRBV5-4 and TRBJ1-1; TRBD1 is a possible D gene (5 bases). The germline V gene encodes CDR1 SGHNT and CDR2 YYREEE (reference sequence). CDR3 length equals 15 residues. The V end was cut by 0 bases, the J end by 0 bases, with 9 bases between. Here the CDR3 DNA reads TGTGCCAGCAGCTTGGCCCAGGGAATGAACACTGAAGCTTTCTTT. It translates to CASSLAQGMNTEAFF. The full variable domain, its missing parts supplied by reference TRBV5-4 and TRBJ1-1, is ETGVTQSPTHLIKTRGQQVTLRCSSQSGHNTVSWYQQALGQGPQFIFQYYREEENGRGNFPPRFSGLQFPNYSSELNVNALELDDSALYLCASSLAQGMNTEAFFGQGTRLTVV.